This T cell receptor (beta chain) is drawn from a study of blood T cell repertoires in COVID-19. Looking at the study overall: Both acute and convalescent COVID-19 samples were obtained from the United States, Italy and Spain.

CDR3 size: 17 residues. Germline V gives CDR1 SGHKS, CDR2 YYEKEE (reference sequence). The germline V and J ends were trimmed by 4 bases and 0 bases, with 17 bases remaining between them. Profiled with immunoSEQ multiplex PCR; TCRdb holds only in-frame clones, not every one. Of some 510,000 clones listed, around 89% are singletons. The V and J genes are TRBV5-5 and TRBJ2-1, with a tentative D call TRBD2 (6 bases). The sequenced sample consisted of PBMCs or T cells enriched from blood (not recorded which). The clonotype comes from a woman between 40 and 55 years old who had recovered from COVID-19. In DNA, the CDR3 is TGTGCCAGCAGCCTTGGATGGCGGGGCGTCTCCTACAATGAGCAGTTCTTC. Encoded protein: CASSLGWRGVSYNEQFF.